These T cell receptor beta chains were read from a single sample in a study of blood T cell repertoires in COVID-19. Assay used: immunoSEQ multiplex PCR; TCRdb lists only in-frame clones, some missing. The table includes hundreds of thousands of clones, about 90% detected once. The sequencing sample was made of PBMCs or T cells enriched from blood (not recorded which). These receptors were collected from a man aged 30 to 39 who had been exposed to COVID-19. Both conserved end residues are part of each CDR3.

V	J	CDR3
TRBV12-3/TRBV12-4	TRBJ2-3	CASSLGPTDTQYF
TRBV18	TRBJ2-3	CASSPGSGADTQYF
TRBV27	TRBJ1-2	CASSPGGVYGYTF
TRBV19	TRBJ1-1	CASRTGGFNTEAFF
TRBV5-1	TRBJ2-5	CASSLGLGGETQYF
TRBV3-1/TRBV3-2	TRBJ2-5	CASSLFVGSKQETQYF
TRBV3-1/TRBV3-2	TRBJ1-2	CASSHAGTGGSGYTF
TRBV12-2	TRBJ2-1	CASRRCSAYNEQFF
TRBV7-2	TRBJ1-1	CASSRPTGKEAFF
TRBV7-2	TRBJ2-3	CASSPAGWGADTQYF
TRBV4-2	TRBJ2-7	CASSQVRGGLYEQYF
TRBV25-1	TRBJ1-1	CASSETKGISTEAFF
TRBV3-1/TRBV3-2	TRBJ1-4	CASSQFEGADEKLFF
TRBV4-3	TRBJ1-3	CASSRFPPGQGYSGGGNTIYF
TRBV4-2	TRBJ2-1	CASRNRRRGAASYNEQFF
TRBV15	TRBJ2-1	CATSRDNLKTGNEQFF
TRBV11-2	TRBJ1-2	CASSPGTANYGYTF
TRBV10-3	TRBJ1-6	CAIMETGGSPLHF
TRBV4-3	TRBJ2-2	CASSQEIRRAGELFF
TRBV6-5	TRBJ1-5	CASSIDRAQPQHF
TRBV7-2	TRBJ1-6	CASSQDNYNSPLHF
TRBV4-2	TRBJ1-3	CASSRDPDRGGNTIYF
TRBV5-1	TRBJ1-1	CASGQGLGDEAFF
TRBV6-5	TRBJ1-2	CASSYSGTGYYGYTF
TRBV4-3	TRBJ1-2	CASSQDRQRAVTF
TRBV29-1	TRBJ2-1	CSVEDTGTRYNEQFF
TRBV5-8	TRBJ2-1	CASSLSRSGQFF
TRBV5-1	TRBJ2-1	CASSLAGVVEQFF
TRBV11-2	TRBJ2-2	CASSLTGGRNTGELFF
TRBV27	TRBJ2-1	CASSITSGGANEQFF
TRBV29-1	TRBJ2-7	CSVLNLDRDYEQYF
TRBV11-2	TRBJ1-4	CASSLDRSVTDLFF
TRBV10-2	TRBJ1-3	CASSEPPTGSGNTIYF
TRBV29-1	TRBJ2-5	CSVADWEASGGTQYF
TRBV19	TRBJ2-1	CASQGWSYEQFF
TRBV6-4	TRBJ2-2	CASSELGTDTGELFF
TRBV19	TRBJ1-1	CASSRQGLNTEAFF
TRBV18	TRBJ1-1	CASSQASNTEAFF
TRBV2	TRBJ2-7	CASSEGGGEYEQYF
TRBV6-6	TRBJ2-5	CASRRGQGAETQYF
TRBV9	TRBJ1-2	CASSLWTGSPYGYTF
TRBV27	TRBJ1-1	CAVGWAGKYTEAFF
TRBV6-4	TRBJ2-3	CASSDGGDTDTQYF
TRBV20-1	TRBJ1-1	CSASGSPNTEAFF
TRBV15	TRBJ1-6	CATSRGQFYNSPLHF
TRBV29-1	TRBJ1-1	CSVAPSTEAFF
TRBV6-2/TRBV6-3	TRBJ2-3	CASSYPSGGSSTDTQYF